What follows describes a single TCR beta chain. This sample was taken from a study of STAT5B mutations in CD4+ large granular lymphocyte leukemia. Assay used: immunoSEQ multiplex PCR; TCRdb lists only in-frame clones, some missing. Among nearly 45,000 clones listed, about 86% were seen once. Germline V gene sequence: CDR1 SGHVS, CDR2 FNYEAQ. Deletions cut 1 base from V and 4 bases from J, with 9 bases between. The CDR3 runs 14 residues. This sequence joins TRBV7-6 and TRBJ2-3, with TRBD2 as a possible D gene (5 bases). Sequencing was done on a sample of CD4+ T cells from blood buffy coats. The origin of this receptor is a human donor in good health. CDR3 nucleotides: TGTGCCAGCAGCTTAGACCTGCGGGCAGATACGCAGTATTTT. This sequence encodes CASSLDLRADTQYF. Combining the CDR3 with reference TRBV7-6 and TRBJ2-3 gives the whole variable domain GAGVSQSPRYKVTKRGQDVALRCDPISGHVSLYWYRQALGQGPEFLTYFNYEAQQDKSGLPNDRFSAERPEGSISTLTIQRTEQRDSAMYRCASSLDLRADTQYFGPGTRLTVL.